This T cell receptor (beta chain) came from a study of cytomegalovirus exposure and HLA in healthy donors. The PCR ran on 60 Vbeta and 13 Jbeta primers. TCRdb's table, derived via immunoSEQ multiplex PCR, lists solely in-frame clones and lacks some. The sample holds about 120,000 clones, roughly 70% seen once. This clone was counted a few times. Specimen: PBMCs. The receptor's source is a woman in her forties in good health and CMV-seropositive.

The CDR3 protein is CASSRSDRVTGELFF. CDR3 nucleotide sequence: TGCGCCAGCAGCAGATCTGACAGGGTAACCGGGGAGCTGTTTTTT. The chain recombines TRBV5-1 with TRBJ2-2, with 7 positions matching TRBD1. CDR1 is SGHRS, CDR2 YFSETQ, per germline. Trimming cost V 4 bases and J 5 bases; bases outside gene matches: 8. There are 15 residues in the CDR3. The full variable domain, its missing parts supplied by reference TRBV5-1 and TRBJ2-2, is KAGVTQTPRYLIKTRGQQVTLSCSPISGHRSVSWYQQTPGQGLQFLFEYFSETQRNKGNFPGRFSGRQFSNSRSEMNVSTLELGDSALYLCASSRSDRVTGELFFGEGSRLTVL.